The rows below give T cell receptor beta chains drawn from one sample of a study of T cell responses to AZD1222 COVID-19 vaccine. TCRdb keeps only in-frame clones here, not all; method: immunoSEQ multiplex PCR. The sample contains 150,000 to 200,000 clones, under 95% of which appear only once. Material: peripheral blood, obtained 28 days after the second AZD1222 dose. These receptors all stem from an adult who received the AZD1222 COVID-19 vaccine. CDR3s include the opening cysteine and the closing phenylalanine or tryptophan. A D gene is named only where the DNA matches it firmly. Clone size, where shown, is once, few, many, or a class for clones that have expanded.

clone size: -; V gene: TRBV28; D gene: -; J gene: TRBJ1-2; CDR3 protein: CASSLANYGYTF; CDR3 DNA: TGTGCCAGCAGTTTGGCTAACTATGGCTACACCTTC
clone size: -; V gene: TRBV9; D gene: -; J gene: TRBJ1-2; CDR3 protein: CASSVATGNNYGYTF; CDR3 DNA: TGTGCCAGCAGCGTAGCTACGGGGAATAACTATGGCTACACCTTC
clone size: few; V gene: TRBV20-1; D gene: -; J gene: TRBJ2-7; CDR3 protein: CSASLPTHGFYEQYF; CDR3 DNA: TGCAGTGCTAGTCTCCCGACTCATGGTTTCTACGAGCAGTACTTC
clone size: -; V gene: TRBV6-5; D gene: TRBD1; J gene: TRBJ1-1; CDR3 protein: CASSLNRGLWTEAFF; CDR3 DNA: TGTGCCAGCAGCCTGAACAGGGGGCTATGGACTGAAGCTTTCTTT
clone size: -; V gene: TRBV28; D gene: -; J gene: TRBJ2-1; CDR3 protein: CASSHNKGPSYNEQFF; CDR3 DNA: TGTGCCAGCAGCCACAACAAAGGACCTTCCTACAATGAGCAGTTCTTC
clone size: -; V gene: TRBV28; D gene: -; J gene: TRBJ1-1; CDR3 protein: CASSFRQNTEAFF; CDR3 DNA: TGTGCCAGCAGTTTCCGGCAGAACACTGAAGCTTTCTTT
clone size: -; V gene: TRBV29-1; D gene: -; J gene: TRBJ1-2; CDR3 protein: CSVHSGDRSLGYGYTF; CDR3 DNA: TGCAGCGTTCATTCAGGGGACCGCAGCTTGGGCTATGGCTACACCTTC
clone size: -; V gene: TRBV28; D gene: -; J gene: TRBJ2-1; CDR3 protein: CASSYQSNEQFF; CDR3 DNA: TGTGCCAGCAGTTACCAAAGCAATGAGCAGTTCTTC
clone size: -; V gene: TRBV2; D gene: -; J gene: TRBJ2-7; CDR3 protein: CASSEGRAYEQYF; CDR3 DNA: TGTGCCAGCAGTGAGGGCAGGGCATACGAGCAGTACTTC
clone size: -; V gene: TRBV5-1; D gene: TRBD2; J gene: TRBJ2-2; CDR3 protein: CASSLPPELAAPTGELFF; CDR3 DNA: TGCGCCAGCAGCCTCCCCCCGGAACTAGCGGCACCCACCGGGGAGCTGTTTTTT
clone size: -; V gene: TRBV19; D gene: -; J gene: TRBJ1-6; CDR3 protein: CASSGQIYNSPLHF; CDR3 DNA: TGTGCCAGTTCCGGACAAATCTATAATTCACCCCTCCACTTT
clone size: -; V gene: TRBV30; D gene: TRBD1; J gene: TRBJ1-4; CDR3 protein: CAWSDRGFEKLFF; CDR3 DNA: TGTGCCTGGTCGGACAGGGGGTTCGAAAAACTGTTTTTT
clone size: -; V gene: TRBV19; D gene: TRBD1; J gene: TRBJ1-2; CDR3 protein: CASSQGQGSGYTF; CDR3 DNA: TGTGCCAGTAGTCAGGGACAGGGTAGTGGCTACACCTTC
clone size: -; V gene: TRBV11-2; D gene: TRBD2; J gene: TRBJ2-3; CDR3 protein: CASSYTLAADTQYF; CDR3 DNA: TGTGCCAGCAGCTATACTCTAGCGGCAGATACGCAGTATTTT
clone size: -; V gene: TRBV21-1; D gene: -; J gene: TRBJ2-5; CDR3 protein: CASSKAQYKGDVPRQETQYF; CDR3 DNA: TGTGCCAGCAGCAAAGCTCAATACAAGGGGGACGTTCCTAGGCAAGAGACCCAGTACTTC
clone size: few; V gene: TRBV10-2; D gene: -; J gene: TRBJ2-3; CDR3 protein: CASIRGLKLSTDTQYF; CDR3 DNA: TGCGCCAGCATACGGGGATTAAAACTTAGCACAGATACGCAGTATTTT
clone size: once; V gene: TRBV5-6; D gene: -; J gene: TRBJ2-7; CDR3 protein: CASSILQDYEQYF; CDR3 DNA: TGTGCCAGCAGCATCCTACAAGACTACGAGCAGTACTTC
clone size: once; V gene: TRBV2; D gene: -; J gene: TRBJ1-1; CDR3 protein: CASSQGPDTEAFF; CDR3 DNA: TGTGCCAGCAGTCAGGGACCCGACACTGAAGCTTTCTTT
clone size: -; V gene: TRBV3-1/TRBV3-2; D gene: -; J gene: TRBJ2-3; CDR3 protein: CASSQGSRASTDTQYF; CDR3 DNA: TGTGCCAGCAGCCAAGGGTCCAGGGCAAGCACAGATACGCAGTATTTT
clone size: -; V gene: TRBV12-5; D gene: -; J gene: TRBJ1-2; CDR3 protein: CASGRIGERGYTF; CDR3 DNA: TGTGCTAGTGGCAGAATAGGGGAGAGGGGCTACACCTTC
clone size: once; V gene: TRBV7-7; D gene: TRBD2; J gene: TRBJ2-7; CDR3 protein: CASSLGTTGGEQYF; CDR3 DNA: TGTGCTAGCAGCTTAGGAACGACGGGAGGCGAGCAGTACTTC
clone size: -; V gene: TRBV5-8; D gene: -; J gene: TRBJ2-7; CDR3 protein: CASIPGLRAYEQYF; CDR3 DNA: TGTGCCAGCATCCCGGGACTTCGAGCCTACGAGCAGTACTTC
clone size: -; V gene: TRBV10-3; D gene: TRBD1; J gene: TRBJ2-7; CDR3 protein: CAISEGGWGQGTYEQYF; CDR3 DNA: TGTGCCATCAGTGAGGGCGGTTGGGGACAGGGGACCTACGAGCAGTACTTC
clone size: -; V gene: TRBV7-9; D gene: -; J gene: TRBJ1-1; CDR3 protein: CASSLDVYGGSGTEAFF; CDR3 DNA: TGTGCCAGCAGCTTAGATGTATACGGGGGATCGGGCACTGAAGCTTTCTTT
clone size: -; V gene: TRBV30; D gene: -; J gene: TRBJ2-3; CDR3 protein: CAWSGEQAFTDTQYF; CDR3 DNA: TGTGCCTGGAGTGGAGAACAGGCGTTCACAGATACGCAGTATTTT
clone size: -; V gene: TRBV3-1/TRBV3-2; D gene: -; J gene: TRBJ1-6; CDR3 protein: CASSQVTGDLYNSPLHF; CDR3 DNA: TGTGCCAGCAGCCAAGTTACGGGAGACCTCTATAATTCACCCCTCCACTTT
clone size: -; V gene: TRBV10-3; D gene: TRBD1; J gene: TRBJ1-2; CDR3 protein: CAISDLGQGGYGYTF; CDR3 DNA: TGTGCCATCAGTGATCTGGGACAGGGCGGGTATGGCTACACCTTC
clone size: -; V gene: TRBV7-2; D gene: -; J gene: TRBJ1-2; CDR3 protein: CASSLAGTVNYGYTF; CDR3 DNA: TGTGCCAGCAGCTTAGCGGGGACGGTCAACTATGGCTACACCTTC
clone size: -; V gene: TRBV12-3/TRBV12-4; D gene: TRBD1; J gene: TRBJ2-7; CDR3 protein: CASSLRQGDEQYF; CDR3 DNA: TGTGCCAGCAGTTTACGACAGGGTGACGAGCAGTACTTC
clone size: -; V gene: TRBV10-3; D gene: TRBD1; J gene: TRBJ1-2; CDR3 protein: CAISFDRVHGYTF; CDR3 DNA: TGTGCCATCAGTTTTGACAGGGTACATGGCTACACCTTC
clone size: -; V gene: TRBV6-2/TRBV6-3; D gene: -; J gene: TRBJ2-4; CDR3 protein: CASSYDFGGKNIQYF; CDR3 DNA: TGTGCCAGCAGTTACGACTTCGGGGGCAAAAACATTCAGTACTTC
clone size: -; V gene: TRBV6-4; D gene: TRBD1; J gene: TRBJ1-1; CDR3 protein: CASLLHPGQGNTEAFF; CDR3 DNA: TGTGCCAGCCTGTTACATCCGGGACAGGGGAACACTGAAGCTTTCTTT
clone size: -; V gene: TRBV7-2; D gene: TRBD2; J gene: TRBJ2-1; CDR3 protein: CASSLGWRAGGQQFF; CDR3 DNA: TGTGCCAGCAGCTTAGGCTGGCGAGCGGGAGGTCAGCAGTTCTTC
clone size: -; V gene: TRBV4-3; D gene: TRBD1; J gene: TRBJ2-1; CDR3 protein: CASSQDRGSYNEQFF; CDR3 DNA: TGCGCCAGCAGCCAGGACAGGGGTTCCTACAATGAGCAGTTCTTC
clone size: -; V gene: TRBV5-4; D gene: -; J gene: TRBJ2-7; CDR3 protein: CASSFRGEAYEQYF; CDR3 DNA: TGTGCCAGCAGCTTCAGGGGAGAAGCCTACGAGCAGTACTTC
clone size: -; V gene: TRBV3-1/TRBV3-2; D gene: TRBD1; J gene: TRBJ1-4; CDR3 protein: CASSQGTTGGFEKLFF; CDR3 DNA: TGTGCCAGCAGCCAAGGGACGACAGGGGGCTTCGAAAAACTGTTTTTT
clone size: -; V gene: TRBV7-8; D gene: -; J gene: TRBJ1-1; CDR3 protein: CASSLGGINTEAFF; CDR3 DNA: TGTGCCAGCAGCTTAGGTGGGATTAACACTGAAGCTTTCTTT
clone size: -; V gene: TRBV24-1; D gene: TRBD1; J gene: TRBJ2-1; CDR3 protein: CATSDTRQGARNEQFF; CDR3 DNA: TGTGCCACCAGTGACACTCGACAGGGGGCTAGGAATGAGCAGTTCTTC
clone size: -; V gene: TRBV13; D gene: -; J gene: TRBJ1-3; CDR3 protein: CASSLGANSGNTIYF; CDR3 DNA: TGTGCCAGCAGCTTAGGGGCGAACTCTGGAAACACCATATATTTT
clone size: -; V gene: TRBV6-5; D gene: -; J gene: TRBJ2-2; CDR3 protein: CASQQPGTGELFF; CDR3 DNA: TGTGCCAGCCAACAACCAGGGACCGGGGAGCTGTTTTTT
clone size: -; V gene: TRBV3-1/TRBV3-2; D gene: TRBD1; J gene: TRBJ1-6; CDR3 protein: CASSPRPGTGASSYNSPLHF; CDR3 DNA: TGTGCCAGCAGCCCTCGTCCCGGGACAGGGGCCAGCTCCTATAATTCACCCCTCCACTTT
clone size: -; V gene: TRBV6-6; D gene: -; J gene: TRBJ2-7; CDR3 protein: CASSYRDGSYEQYF; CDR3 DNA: TGTGCCAGCAGTTACCGGGACGGCTCCTACGAGCAGTACTTC
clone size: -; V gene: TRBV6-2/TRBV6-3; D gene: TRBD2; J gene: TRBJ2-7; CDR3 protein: CASSSLRAGGPREQYF; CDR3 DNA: TGTGCCAGCAGTTCCCTACGCGCGGGAGGGCCCCGGGAGCAGTACTTC
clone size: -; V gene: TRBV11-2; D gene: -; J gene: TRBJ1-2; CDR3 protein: CASSLDVNGYTF; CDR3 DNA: TGTGCCAGCAGCTTAGATGTAAATGGCTACACCTTC